This T cell receptor (beta chain) stems from a study of vaccination and CD4 T cells after COVID-19. Study results and caveats: For convalescent patients, a median around 90% of reactive clones surfaced exclusively after vaccination.

The CDR3 length is 18 residues. Trimming cost V 4 bases and J 2 bases, with 21 bases left between them. Germline loops: CDR1 SGHTA, CDR2 FQGTGA. A note on this clonotype: Its antigen is currently unknown.

Documented treatment: roughly ten-day PBMC culture with coronavirus spike peptide pools or control peptides (ViraFEST assay). Negative selection isolated the CD4+ T cells once the cells had been cultured for around 11 days. The Oncomine TCR Beta short-read assay was applied to DNA of cultured CD4+ T cells. TCRdb analysed the PCR reads with MiXCR anew, one entry per CDR3 protein. Of more than 15,000 distinct CDR3 sequences listed, approximately 28% were seen once; the top ten hold roughly a sixth. This TCR derives from a human donor with COVID-19. The V gene is TRBV7-3, the J gene TRBJ1-5; weak D call: TRBD1 (5 bases). The specimen sequenced was cultured CD4+ T cells from blood. CDR3 nucleotide sequence: TGTGCCAGCAGCTCCCCTGGGAGCAGGGATGATGGCAATCAGCCCCAGCATTTT. It translates to CASSSPGSRDDGNQPQHF.